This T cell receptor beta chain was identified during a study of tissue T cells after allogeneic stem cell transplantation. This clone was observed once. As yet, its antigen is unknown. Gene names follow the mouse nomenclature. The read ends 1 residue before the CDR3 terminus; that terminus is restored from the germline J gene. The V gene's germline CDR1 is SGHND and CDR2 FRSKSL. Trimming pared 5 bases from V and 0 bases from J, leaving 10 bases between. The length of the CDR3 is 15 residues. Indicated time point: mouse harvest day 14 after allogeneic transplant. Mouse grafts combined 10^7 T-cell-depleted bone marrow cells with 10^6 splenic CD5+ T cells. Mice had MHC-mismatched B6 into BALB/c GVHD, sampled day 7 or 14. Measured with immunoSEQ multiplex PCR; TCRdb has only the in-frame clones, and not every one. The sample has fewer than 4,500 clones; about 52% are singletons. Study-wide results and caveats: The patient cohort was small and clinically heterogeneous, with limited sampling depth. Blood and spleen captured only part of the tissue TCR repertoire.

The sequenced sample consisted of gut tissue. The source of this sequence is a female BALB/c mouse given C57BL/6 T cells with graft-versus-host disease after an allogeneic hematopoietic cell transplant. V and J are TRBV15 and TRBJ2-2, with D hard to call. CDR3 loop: CASSRSNANTGQLYF. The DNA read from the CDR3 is TGTGCCAGCAGTCGATCAAATGCAAACACCGGGCAGCTCTAC.